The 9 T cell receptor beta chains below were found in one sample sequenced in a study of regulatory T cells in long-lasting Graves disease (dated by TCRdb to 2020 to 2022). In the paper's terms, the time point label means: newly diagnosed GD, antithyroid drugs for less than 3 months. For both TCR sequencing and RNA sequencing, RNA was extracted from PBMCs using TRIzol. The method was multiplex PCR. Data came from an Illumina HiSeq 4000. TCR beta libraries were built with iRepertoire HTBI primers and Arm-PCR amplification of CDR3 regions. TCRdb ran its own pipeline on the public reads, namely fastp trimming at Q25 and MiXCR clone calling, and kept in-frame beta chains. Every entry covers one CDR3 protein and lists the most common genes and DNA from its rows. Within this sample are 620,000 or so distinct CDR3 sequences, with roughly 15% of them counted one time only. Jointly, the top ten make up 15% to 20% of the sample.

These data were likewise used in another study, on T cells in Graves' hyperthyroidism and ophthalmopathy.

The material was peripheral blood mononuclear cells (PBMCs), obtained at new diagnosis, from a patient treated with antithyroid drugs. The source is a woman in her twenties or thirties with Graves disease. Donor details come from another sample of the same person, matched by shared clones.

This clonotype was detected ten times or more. The CDR3 loop reads CASSPTFSTDTQYF. Here the CDR3 DNA reads TGTGCCAGCAGCCCCACGTTTAGCACAGATACGCAGTATTTT. J is TRBJ2-3 and V is TRBV11-2; unclear D gene. This CDR3 spans 14 amino acids. CDR1 is SGHAT and CDR2 is FQNNGV in the germline V gene. V lost 5 bases to trimming and J lost 0 bases, with 9 bases between them.

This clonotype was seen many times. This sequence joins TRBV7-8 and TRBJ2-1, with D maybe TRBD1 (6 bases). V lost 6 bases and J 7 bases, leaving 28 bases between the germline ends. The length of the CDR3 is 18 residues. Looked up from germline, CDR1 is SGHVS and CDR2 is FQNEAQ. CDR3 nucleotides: TGTGCCAGCAGGCAAAAACCGAGGACAGTGGGCGCTGGTAATGAGCAGTTCTTC. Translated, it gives CASRQKPRTVGAGNEQFF.

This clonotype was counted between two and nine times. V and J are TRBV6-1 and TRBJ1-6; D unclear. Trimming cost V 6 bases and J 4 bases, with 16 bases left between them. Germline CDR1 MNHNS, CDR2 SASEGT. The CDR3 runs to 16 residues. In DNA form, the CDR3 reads TGTGCCAGCAGGTCAACTGCAGTCCCATATAATTCACCCCTCCACTTT. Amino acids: CASRSTAVPYNSPLHF.

CDR3 protein: CASSLSDLVETQYF. The CDR3 DNA reads TGTGCCAGCAGCTTATCGGACTTAGTAGAGACCCAGTACTTC. V is TRBV7-6 and J is TRBJ2-1; D might be TRBD2 (5 bases). The end of the DNA aligns better with TRBJ2-5, so the J call may be wrong. Germline V lookup: CDR1 SGHVS, CDR2 FNYEAQ. There are 14 residues in the CDR3.

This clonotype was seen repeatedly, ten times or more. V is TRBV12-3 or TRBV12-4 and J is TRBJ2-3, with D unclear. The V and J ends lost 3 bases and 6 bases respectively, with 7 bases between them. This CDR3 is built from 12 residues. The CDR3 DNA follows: TGTGCCAGCAGTTTTAACCCGGATACGCAGTATTTT. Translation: CASSFNPDTQYF.

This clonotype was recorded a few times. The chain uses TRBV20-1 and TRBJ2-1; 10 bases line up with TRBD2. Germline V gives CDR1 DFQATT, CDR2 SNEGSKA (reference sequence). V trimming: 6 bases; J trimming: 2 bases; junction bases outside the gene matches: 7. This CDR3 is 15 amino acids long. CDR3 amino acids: CSATPLAGAYNEQFF. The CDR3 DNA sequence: TGCAGTGCCACCCCCCTAGCGGGAGCCTACAATGAGCAGTTCTTC.

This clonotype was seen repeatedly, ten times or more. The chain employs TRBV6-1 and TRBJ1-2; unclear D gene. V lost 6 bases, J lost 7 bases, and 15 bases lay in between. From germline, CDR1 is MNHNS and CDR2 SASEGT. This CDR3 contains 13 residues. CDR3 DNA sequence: TGTGCCAGCAGAAATGCCCTGGTGGGTGGCTACACCTTC. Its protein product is CASRNALVGGYTF.

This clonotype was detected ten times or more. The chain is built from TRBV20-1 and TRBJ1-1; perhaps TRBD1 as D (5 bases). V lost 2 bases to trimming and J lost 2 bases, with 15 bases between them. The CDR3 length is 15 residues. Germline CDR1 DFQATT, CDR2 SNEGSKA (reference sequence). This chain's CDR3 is CSARPLGAFNTEAFF. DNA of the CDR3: TGCAGTGCTAGACCGCTCGGGGCCTTCAACACTGAAGCTTTCTTT.

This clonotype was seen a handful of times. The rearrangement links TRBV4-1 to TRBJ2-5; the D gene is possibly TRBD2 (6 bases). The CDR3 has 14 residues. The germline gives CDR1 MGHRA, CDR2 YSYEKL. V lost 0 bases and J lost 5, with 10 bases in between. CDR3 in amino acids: CASSQEAGRETQYF. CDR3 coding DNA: TGCGCCAGCAGCCAAGAGGCAGGGAGGGAGACCCAGTACTTC.